This TCR beta chain was obtained from a study of blood T cells in healthy people across ages. Study findings and constraints: Observed TCR beta diversity per million T cells went down as age went up. This fall followed a roughly linear course with age. What prevented conclusive comparison of naive and antigen-experienced cells was that PBMCs were unsorted.

The CDR3 runs to 16 residues. Losses at the gene ends were 0 bases for V and 3 bases for J; bases not matched to a gene: 7. Germline assignment: CDR1 DFQATT and CDR2 SNEGSKA (reference sequence). The authors ran a second PCR of roughly 7 to 11 cycles using a sample-barcoded 5' primer and a J-beta primer mix. In TCRdb, the 5' RACE reads were re-called with MiXCR into one record per CDR3 protein. The sample includes around 320,000 distinct CDR3 sequences, 25% to 30% of them seen just once. This clonotype was detected only once. Antigen specificity is unknown. Sequencing was performed on blood. The clonotype was recovered from a woman aged 70-85 years in good health. The rearrangement joins TRBV20-1 to TRBJ2-1; TRBD2 matches 8 bases. The CDR3 is CSARDAGGQIYNEQFF. Written as DNA, the CDR3 is TGCAGTGCTAGAGATGCGGGGGGACAAATCTACAATGAGCAGTTCTTC.